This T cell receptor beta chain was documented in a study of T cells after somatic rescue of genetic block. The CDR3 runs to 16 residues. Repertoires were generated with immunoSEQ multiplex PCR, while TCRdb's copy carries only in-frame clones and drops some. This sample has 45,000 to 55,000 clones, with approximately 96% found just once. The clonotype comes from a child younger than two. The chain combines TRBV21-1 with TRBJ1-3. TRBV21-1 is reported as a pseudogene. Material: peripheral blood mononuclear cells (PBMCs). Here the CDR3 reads CASSNDRVCSGNTIYF. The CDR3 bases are TGTGCCAGCAGCAACGACCGGGTTTGCTCTGGAAACACCATATATTTT.